This is a list of T cell receptor beta chains from one sample in a study of CD8+CD57+ T cells in acquired aplastic anemia. Each CDR3 protein is one row after TCRdb ran MiXCR on the reads. The profile shows hundreds of thousands of distinct CDR3 sequences, about a third of them singletons. The source material was sorted CD4+, CD8+, or CD8+CD57+ T cells (not recorded which) from PBMCs. The receptors originated from a human donor with aplastic anemia. The CDR3 runs from the conserved cysteine through the conserved F or W. The D gene is left open where the match is weak. Clone size is not always given. Where it is, it says once, few, many or a class for expanded clones.

d_gene	abundance	j_gene	v_gene	CDR3aa	CDR3nt
TRBD2	few	TRBJ2-2	TRBV10-3	CAISELTSGSRVELSF	TGTGCCATCAGTGAACTGACTAGCGGGTCGAGAGTCGAGCTGTCTTTT
TRBD2	few	TRBJ2-1	TRBV10-1	CASRGQPGLVGMLLFF	TGCGCCAGCAGGGGGCAGCCGGGACTAGTAGGAATGCTTCTGTTCTTC
NA	many	TRBJ1-5	TRBV6-1	CASTATDNQPQHF	TGTGCCAGCACCGCGACAGACAATCAGCCCCAGCATTTT
TRBD1	NA	TRBJ2-3	TRBV19	CASSIQGVRDTQYF	TGTGCCAGTAGTATTCAGGGGGTACGCGATACGCAGTATTTT
NA	many	TRBJ1-2	TRBV19	CASSIRPGREESGYTF	TGTGCCAGTAGTATACGGCCAGGGCGGGAAGAGAGTGGCTACACCTTC
TRBD1	many	TRBJ2-7	TRBV2	CASRPGQVYEQYF	TGTGCCAGCAGACCGGGACAGGTGTACGAGCAGTACTTC
TRBD1	few	TRBJ1-5	TRBV12-3/TRBV12-4	CASSPTGGPISNQPQHF	TGTGCCAGCAGCCCAACAGGGGGTCCGATTAGCAATCAGCCCCAGCATTTT
TRBD2	few	TRBJ2-7	TRBV10-1	CASGCLLAGGARYF	TGCGCCAGCGGATGTTTACTAGCGGGAGGCGCCAGGTACTTC
NA	NA	TRBJ2-1	TRBV20-1	CSAGTIGQGPYNEQFF	TGCAGTGCTGGGACAATTGGGCAGGGTCCATACAATGAGCAGTTCTTC
NA	many	TRBJ2-5	TRBV19	CASSAGFRETQYF	TGTGCCAGTAGTGCCGGTTTCCGAGAGACCCAGTACTTC
TRBD1	NA	TRBJ2-7	TRBV4-3	CASSRGTGGVYEQYF	TGCGCCAGCAGCCGCGGGACAGGGGGCGTCTACGAGCAGTACTTC
NA	many	TRBJ2-7	TRBV12-3/TRBV12-4	CASSPHGHEQYF	TGTGCCAGCAGTCCCCACGGGCACGAGCAGTACTTC
TRBD1	NA	TRBJ2-1	TRBV9	CASSLGTAGNEQFF	TGTGCCAGCAGCCTCGGGACAGCCGGCAATGAGCAGTTCTTC
TRBD1	NA	TRBJ1-2	TRBV6-1	CASILRDRGHDGHTF	TGTGCCAGCATCCTCCGGGACAGGGGGCACGATGGCCACACCTTC
NA	many	TRBJ2-1	TRBV20-1	CSARRQAEQFF	TGCAGTGCTAGACGGCAGGCTGAGCAGTTCTTC
TRBD1	few	TRBJ2-5	TRBV25-1	CASSYELMTGDLATQYF	TGTGCCAGCAGTTATGAACTCATGACAGGGGACTTGGCGACCCAGTACTTC
TRBD2	NA	TRBJ2-7	TRBV24-1	CATRGRETYEQYF	TGTGCCACCAGAGGGCGGGAGACCTACGAGCAGTACTTC
NA	NA	TRBJ2-7	TRBV7-8	CASSKTVAYEQYF	TGTGCCAGCAGCAAGACAGTTGCATACGAGCAGTACTTC
NA	many	TRBJ1-2	TRBV5-6	CASSPRRALGYTF	TGTGCCAGCAGCCCGAGGAGGGCACTTGGCTACACCTTC
NA	NA	TRBJ2-5	TRBV10-3	CASSNSQETQYF	TGTGCCAGCAGTAACAGTCAAGAGACCCAGTACTTC
NA	NA	TRBJ1-1	TRBV7-9	CASSPRQTNTEAFF	TGTGCCAGCAGCCCACGACAGACGAACACTGAAGCTTTCTTT
NA	many	TRBJ2-7	TRBV19	CASSILGYEQYF	TGTGCCAGTAGTATACTGGGCTACGAGCAGTACTTC
NA	few	TRBJ2-2	TRBV6-1	CASRVERKDTGELFF	TGTGCCAGCAGGGTTGAGCGGAAAGACACCGGGGAGCTGTTTTTT
NA	NA	TRBJ2-7	TRBV15	CATSGTTGEQYF	TGTGCCACCAGTGGGACAACAGGGGAGCAGTACTTC
NA	NA	TRBJ2-5	TRBV25-1	CASSEYSRDPQETQYF	TGTGCCAGCAGTGAATATAGCAGGGATCCTCAAGAGACCCAGTACTTC
TRBD1	NA	TRBJ2-1	TRBV24-1	CATSDLKGGLNNEQFF	TGTGCCACCAGTGATTTAAAAGGGGGCCTTAACAATGAGCAGTTCTTC
NA	once	TRBJ1-6	TRBV25-1	CASTQTGTYNSPLHF	TGTGCCAGCACCCAAACAGGGACCTATAATTCACCCCTCCACTTT
NA	NA	TRBJ1-2	TRBV5-4	CASSLGPADSDYGYTF	TGTGCCAGCAGCTTGGGTCCAGCGGATTCGGACTATGGCTACACCTTC
NA	many	TRBJ2-1	TRBV7-2	CASRLRGVNEQFF	TGTGCCAGCAGGTTGAGAGGGGTCAATGAGCAGTTCTTC
NA	many	TRBJ1-2	TRBV15	CATSRDQRIYGYTF	TGTGCCACCAGCAGAGATCAGCGGATCTATGGCTACACCTTC
NA	many	TRBJ1-6	TRBV12-3/TRBV12-4	CASSLEGVVSPLHF	TGTGCCAGCAGTTTGGAGGGAGTAGTGTCACCCCTCCACTTT
TRBD1	NA	TRBJ1-6	TRBV5-6	CASSFDRVNSPLHF	TGTGCCAGCAGCTTTGACAGGGTTAATTCACCCCTCCACTTT
TRBD1	many	TRBJ1-3	TRBV19	CASSHNRGPGNTIYF	TGTGCCAGTAGTCACAACAGGGGACCTGGAAACACCATATATTTT
TRBD1	many	TRBJ1-6	TRBV7-2	CASSYQTGMNNSPLHF	TGTGCCAGCAGCTACCAGACAGGGATGAATAATTCACCCCTCCACTTT
NA	few	TRBJ1-2	TRBV2	CTSIYGTTNYGYTF	TGTACCAGCATATATGGTACGACTAACTATGGCTACACCTTC
NA	few	TRBJ1-1	TRBV12-3/TRBV12-4	CASSLEVSGTEAFF	TGTGCCAGCAGTTTAGAGGTCTCCGGGACTGAAGCTTTCTTT
TRBD1	many	TRBJ2-7	TRBV7-9	CASSFDRAEQYF	TGTGCCAGCAGCTTTGACAGGGCCGAGCAGTACTTC
NA	few	TRBJ2-7	TRBV5-5	CASSRNGQQPYEQYF	TGTGCCAGCAGCCGAAACGGACAGCAGCCCTACGAGCAGTACTTC
TRBD2	few	TRBJ2-7	TRBV6-1	CASGTTDEQYF	TGTGCCAGCGGGACTACCGACGAGCAGTACTTC
TRBD1	many	TRBJ2-7	TRBV25-1	CASSRQGPGDYEQYF	TGTGCCAGCAGTAGACAGGGCCCAGGGGACTACGAGCAGTACTTC
TRBD1	NA	TRBJ1-6	TRBV5-8	CASSWGQGYNSPLHF	TGTGCCAGCAGCTGGGGACAGGGGTATAATTCACCCCTCCACTTT
TRBD1	few	TRBJ2-7	TRBV5-1	CASSSQGASSYEQYF	TGCGCCAGCAGCTCACAGGGGGCTAGTTCCTACGAGCAGTACTTC
NA	NA	TRBJ2-1	TRBV20-1	CSAGPDGSEQFF	TGCAGTGCCGGACCTGATGGAAGTGAGCAGTTCTTC
TRBD2	NA	TRBJ2-5	TRBV20-1	CSARLAGETQYF	TGCAGTGCTAGACTAGCGGGAGAGACCCAGTACTTC
TRBD2	NA	TRBJ2-7	TRBV5-1	CASSPGVAGLSSYEQYF	TGCGCCAGCAGCCCCGGGGTAGCGGGACTGAGCTCCTACGAGCAGTACTTC
TRBD1	many	TRBJ2-3	TRBV10-3	CAITAQGVPDTQYF	TGTGCCATCACCGCCCAGGGGGTCCCAGATACGCAGTATTTT